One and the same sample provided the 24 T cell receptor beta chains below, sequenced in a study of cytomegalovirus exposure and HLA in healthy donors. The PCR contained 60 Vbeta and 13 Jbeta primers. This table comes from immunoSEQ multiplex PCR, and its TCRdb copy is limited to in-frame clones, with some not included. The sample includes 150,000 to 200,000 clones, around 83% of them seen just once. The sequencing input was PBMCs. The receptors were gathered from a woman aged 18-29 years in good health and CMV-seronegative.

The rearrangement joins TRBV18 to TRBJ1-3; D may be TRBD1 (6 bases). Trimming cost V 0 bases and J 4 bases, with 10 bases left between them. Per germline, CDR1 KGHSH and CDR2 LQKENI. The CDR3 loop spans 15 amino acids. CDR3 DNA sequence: TGTGCCAGCTCACCACCGGGACAATTAGGAAACACCATATATTTT. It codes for CASSPPGQLGNTIYF.

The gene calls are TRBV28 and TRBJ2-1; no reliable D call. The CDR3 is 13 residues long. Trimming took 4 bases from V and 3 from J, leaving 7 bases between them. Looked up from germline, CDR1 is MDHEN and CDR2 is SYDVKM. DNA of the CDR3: TGTGCCAGCAGTTCCAGCGTCTACAATGAGCAGTTCTTC. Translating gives CASSSSVYNEQFF.

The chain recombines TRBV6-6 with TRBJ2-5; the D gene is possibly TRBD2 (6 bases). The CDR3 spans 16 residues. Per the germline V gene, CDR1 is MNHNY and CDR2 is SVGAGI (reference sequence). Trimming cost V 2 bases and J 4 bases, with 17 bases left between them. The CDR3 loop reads CASSYGRGKGSETQYF. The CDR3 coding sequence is TGTGCCAGCAGTTACGGGCGCGGGAAGGGGTCAGAGACCCAGTACTTC.

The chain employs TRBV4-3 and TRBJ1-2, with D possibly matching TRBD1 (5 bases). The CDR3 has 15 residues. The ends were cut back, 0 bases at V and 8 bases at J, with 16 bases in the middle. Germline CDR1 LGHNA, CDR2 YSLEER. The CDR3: CASSQEPGVLDGYTF. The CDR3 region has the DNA TGCGCCAGCAGCCAAGAGCCGGGGGTTTTGGACGGCTACACCTTC.

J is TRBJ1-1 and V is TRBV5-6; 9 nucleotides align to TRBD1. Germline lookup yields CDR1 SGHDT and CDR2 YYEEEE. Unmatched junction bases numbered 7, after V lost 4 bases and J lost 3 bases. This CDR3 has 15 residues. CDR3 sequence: CASSATGGADTEAFF. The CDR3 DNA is TGTGCCAGCAGCGCCACAGGGGGCGCGGACACTGAAGCTTTCTTT.

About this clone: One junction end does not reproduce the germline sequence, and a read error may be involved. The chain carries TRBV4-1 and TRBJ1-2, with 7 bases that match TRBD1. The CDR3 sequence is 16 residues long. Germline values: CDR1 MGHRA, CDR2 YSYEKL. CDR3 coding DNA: TGCGCCAGCAGACAAGAAACAGGGGTCCTACTCTATGGCTACACCTTC. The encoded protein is CASRQETGVLLYGYTF.

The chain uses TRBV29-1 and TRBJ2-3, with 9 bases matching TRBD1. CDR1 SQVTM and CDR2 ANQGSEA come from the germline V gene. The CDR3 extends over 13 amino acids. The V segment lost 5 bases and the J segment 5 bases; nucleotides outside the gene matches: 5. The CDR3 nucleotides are TGCAGCGTTCGACAGGGGGATCGAGATACGCAGTATTTT. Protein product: CSVRQGDRDTQYF.

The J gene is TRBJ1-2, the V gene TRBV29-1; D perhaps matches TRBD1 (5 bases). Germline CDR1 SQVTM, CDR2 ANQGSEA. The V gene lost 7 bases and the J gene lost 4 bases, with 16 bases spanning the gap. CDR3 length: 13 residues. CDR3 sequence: CSAYARGLYGYTF. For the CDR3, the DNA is TGCAGCGCCTATGCCCGGGGACTCTATGGCTACACCTTC.

For the CDR3, the DNA is TGTGCCAGCAGTCCGGACAGGGGGACCTTCTATGGCTACACCTTC. The encoded protein is CASSPDRGTFYGYTF. This chain uses TRBV6-5 with TRBJ1-2; 10 nucleotides match TRBD1. CDR1 is MNHEY and CDR2 is SVGAGI in the germline V gene. V trimming: 5 bases; J trimming: 4 bases; junction bases outside the gene matches: 7. This CDR3 comprises 15 residues.

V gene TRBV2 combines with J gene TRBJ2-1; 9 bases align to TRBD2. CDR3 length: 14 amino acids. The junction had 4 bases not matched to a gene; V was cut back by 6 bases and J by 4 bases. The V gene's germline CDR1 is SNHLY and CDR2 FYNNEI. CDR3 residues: CASRGTSLYNEQFF. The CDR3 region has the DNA TGTGCCAGCAGGGGGACTAGCCTTTACAATGAGCAGTTCTTC.

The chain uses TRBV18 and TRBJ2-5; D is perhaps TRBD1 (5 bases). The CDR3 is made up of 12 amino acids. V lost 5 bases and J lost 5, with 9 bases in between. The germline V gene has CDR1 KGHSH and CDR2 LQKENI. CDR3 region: CASSGARETQYF. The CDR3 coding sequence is TGTGCCAGCTCAGGGGCGAGGGAGACCCAGTACTTC. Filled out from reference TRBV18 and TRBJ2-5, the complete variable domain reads NAGVMQNPRHLVRRRGQEARLRCSPMKGHSHVYWYRQLPEEGLKFMVYLQKENIIDESGMPKERFSAEFPKEGPSILRIQQVVRGDSAAYFCASSGARETQYFGPGTRLLVL.

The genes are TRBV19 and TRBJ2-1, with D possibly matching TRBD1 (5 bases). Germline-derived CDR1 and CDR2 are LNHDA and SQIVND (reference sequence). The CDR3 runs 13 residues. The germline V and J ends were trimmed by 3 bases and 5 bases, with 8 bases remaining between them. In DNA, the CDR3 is TGTGCCAGTAGTATTATGGGGCACAATGAGCAGTTCTTC. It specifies CASSIMGHNEQFF.

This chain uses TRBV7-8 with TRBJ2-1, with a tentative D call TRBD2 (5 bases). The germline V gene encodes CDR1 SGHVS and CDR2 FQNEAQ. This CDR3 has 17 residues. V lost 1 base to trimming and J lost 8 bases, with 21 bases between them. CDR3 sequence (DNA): TGTGCCAGCAGCTTAGGTATACTGGGTCCTCTCGGGGATGAGCAGTTCTTC. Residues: CASSLGILGPLGDEQFF.

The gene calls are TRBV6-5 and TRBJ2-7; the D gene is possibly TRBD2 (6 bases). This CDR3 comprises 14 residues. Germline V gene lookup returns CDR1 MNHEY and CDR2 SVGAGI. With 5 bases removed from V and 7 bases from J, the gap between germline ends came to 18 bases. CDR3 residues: CASSPPGGPGEQYF. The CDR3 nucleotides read TGTGCCAGCAGTCCCCCCGGAGGGCCGGGTGAGCAGTACTTC.

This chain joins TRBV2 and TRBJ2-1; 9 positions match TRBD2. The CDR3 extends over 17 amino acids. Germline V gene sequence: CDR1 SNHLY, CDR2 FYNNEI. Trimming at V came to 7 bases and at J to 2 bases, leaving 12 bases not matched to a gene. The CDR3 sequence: CASTIRLAGDPYNEQFF. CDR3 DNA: TGTGCCAGCACTATCCGGTTAGCGGGAGATCCCTACAATGAGCAGTTCTTC.

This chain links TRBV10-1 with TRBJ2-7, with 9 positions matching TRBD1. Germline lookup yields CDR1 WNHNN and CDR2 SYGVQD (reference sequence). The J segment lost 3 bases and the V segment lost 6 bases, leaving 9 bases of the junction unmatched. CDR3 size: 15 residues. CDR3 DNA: TGCGCCAGCAGCTCAGGACAGGGGTTCGGCTACGAGCAGTACTTC. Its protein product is CASSSGQGFGYEQYF.

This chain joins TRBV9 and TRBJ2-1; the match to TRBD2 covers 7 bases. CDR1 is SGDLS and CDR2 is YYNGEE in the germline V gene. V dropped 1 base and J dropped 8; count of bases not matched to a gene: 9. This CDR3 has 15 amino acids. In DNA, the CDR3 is TGTGCCAGCAGCGTATGGGCTAGCGGTCGAGATGAGCAGTTCTTC. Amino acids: CASSVWASGRDEQFF.

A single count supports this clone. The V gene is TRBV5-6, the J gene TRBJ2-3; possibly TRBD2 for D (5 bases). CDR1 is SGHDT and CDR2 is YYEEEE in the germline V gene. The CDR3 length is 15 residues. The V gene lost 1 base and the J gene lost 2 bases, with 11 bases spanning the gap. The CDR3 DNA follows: TGTGCCAGCAGCTTGCGGACTGCCCCCACAGATACGCAGTATTTT. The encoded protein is CASSLRTAPTDTQYF.

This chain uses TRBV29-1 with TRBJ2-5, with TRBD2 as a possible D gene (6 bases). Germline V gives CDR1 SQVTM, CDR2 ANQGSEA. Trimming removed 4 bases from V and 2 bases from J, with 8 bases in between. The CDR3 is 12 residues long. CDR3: CSVVSGQETQYF. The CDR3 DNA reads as TGCAGCGTTGTTAGCGGTCAAGAGACCCAGTACTTC. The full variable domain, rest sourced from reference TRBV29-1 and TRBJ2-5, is SAVISQKPSRDICQRGTSLTIQCQVDSQVTMMFWYRQQPGQSLTLIATANQGSEATYESGFVIDKFPISRPNLTFSTLTVSNMSPEDSSIYLCSVVSGQETQYFGPGTRLLVL.

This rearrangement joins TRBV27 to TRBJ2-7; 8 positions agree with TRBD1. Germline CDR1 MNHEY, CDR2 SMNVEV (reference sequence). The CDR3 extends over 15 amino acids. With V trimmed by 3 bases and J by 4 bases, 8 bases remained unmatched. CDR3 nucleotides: TGTGCCAGCAGTTTCTCAGGGGGCAGGAAATACGAGCAGTACTTC. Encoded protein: CASSFSGGRKYEQYF.

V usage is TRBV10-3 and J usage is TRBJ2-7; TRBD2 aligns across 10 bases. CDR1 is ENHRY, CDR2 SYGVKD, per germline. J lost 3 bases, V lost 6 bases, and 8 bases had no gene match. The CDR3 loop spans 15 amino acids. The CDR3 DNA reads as TGTGCCATCAGGTTAGCGGGAGGAGATTTCTACGAGCAGTACTTC. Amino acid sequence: CAIRLAGGDFYEQYF.

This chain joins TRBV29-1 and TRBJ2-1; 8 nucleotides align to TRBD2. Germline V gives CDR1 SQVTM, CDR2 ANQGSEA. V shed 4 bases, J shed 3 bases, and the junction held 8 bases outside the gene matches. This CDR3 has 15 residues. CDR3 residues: CSVGGLAGFYNEQFF. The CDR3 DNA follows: TGCAGCGTTGGGGGTCTAGCGGGTTTCTACAATGAGCAGTTCTTC.

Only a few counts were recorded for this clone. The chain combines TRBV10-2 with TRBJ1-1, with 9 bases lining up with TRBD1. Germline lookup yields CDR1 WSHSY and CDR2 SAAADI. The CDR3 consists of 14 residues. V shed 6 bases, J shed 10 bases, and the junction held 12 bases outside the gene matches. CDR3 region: CASSRDREMVGAFF. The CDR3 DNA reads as TGCGCCAGCAGCCGGGACAGGGAGATGGTTGGAGCTTTCTTT.

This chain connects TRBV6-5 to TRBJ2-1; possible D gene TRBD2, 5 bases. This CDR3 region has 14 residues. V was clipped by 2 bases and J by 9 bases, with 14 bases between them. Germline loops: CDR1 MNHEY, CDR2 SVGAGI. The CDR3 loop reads CASSYEWENSEQFF. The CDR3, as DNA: TGTGCCAGCAGTTACGAGTGGGAGAATAGTGAGCAGTTCTTC.